This T cell receptor (beta chain) appears in the sequencing data of a study of human T cells and chemical hapten exposure. In germline, CDR1 is SNHLY, CDR2 FYNNEI. V shed 5 bases and J 1 base; nucleotides not matched to a gene: 7. The CDR3 runs 15 residues. Described time point: patch test 2, 6 weeks after DPC sensitization. Described treatment: therapeutic diphenylcyclopropenone sensitization with weekly scalp DPC. TCRdb reanalysed the RACE reads using MiXCR and keeps one entry per CDR3 protein. The sample holds roughly 380,000 distinct CDR3 sequences, about 6% seen once. The sample holds a few counts of this clonotype.

Sequencing used whole blood, obtained in connection with sensitization to the hapten diphenylcyclopropenone (DPC). The chain combines TRBV2 with TRBJ2-5; 7 bases agree with TRBD2. The sequence was obtained from a woman in her late teens or twenties with alopecia areata. Some clones in this sample may be carry-over from other donors' samples. In DNA, the CDR3 is TGTGCCAGCAGTAGAAGAGCGGGGTTCCAAGAGACCCAGTACTTC. It translates to CASSRRAGFQETQYF.